This T cell receptor beta chain stems from a study of early stage breast cancer tumors. Study background: About 70% of the 16 invasive tumors were ER+, PR+ and HER2-. Among approximately 12 ER+/PR+/HER2- tumors, eight were ductal, four lobular.

Overall study findings and caveats: Most shared enriched TCRB sequences were commonly generated ones. Tumor and normal breast were distinguished via blood comparison in about 90% of the 16 patients.

Germline V gives CDR1 LGHNA, CDR2 YNFKEQ. V was clipped by 1 base and J by 3 bases; unmatched bases: 5. This CDR3 region has 15 residues. Repertoires were generated with immunoSEQ multiplex PCR, while TCRdb's copy carries only in-frame clones and drops some. Here the sample spans around 28,000 clones, around 67% being singletons. This clone turned up a few times. Its specificity is not known. A read error is likely here: a far larger clone is one base away. The chain joins TRBV4-2 to TRBJ2-7; 8 positions agree with TRBD2. This clonotype was sampled from a young adult with breast cancer. Sequenced sample: breast tumor tissue. The CDR3 DNA reads TGTGCCAGCAGCCAAGTTCCGGGACTAGGCTACGAGCAGTACTTC. Translated, it gives CASSQVPGLGYEQYF.